A single sample gave rise to the 14 T cell receptor beta chains below, sequenced in a study of T cell responses to AZD1222 COVID-19 vaccine. Produced via immunoSEQ multiplex PCR; TCRdb's table is partial and in-frame only. Here the sample spans 75,000 to 100,000 clones, approximately 88% being singletons. The specimen was peripheral blood, collected on day 0 of AZD1222 vaccination. The receptors stem from an adult in good health.

The DNA of the CDR3 is TGTGCCAGTAGTCCGGGTAGGGACAGGGTCCACGAGCAGTACTTC. Protein product: CASSPGRDRVHEQYF. The genes are TRBV19 and TRBJ2-7, with TRBD1 matching over 9 bases. Germline CDR1 is LNHDA and CDR2 is SQIVND (reference sequence). V was pared by 5 bases and J by 5 bases, with 10 bases of the junction left unmatched. CDR3 length: 15 residues. Full variable domain (outside the CDR3, taken from reference TRBV19 and TRBJ2-7): DGGITQSPKYLFRKEGQNVTLSCEQNLNHDAMYWYRQDPGQGLRLIYYSQIVNDFQKGDIAEGYSVSREKKESFPLTVTSAQKNPTAFYLCASSPGRDRVHEQYFGPGTRLTVT.

The chain couples TRBV30 to TRBJ1-4, with a tentative D call TRBD1 (6 bases). Trimming left V 2 bases short and J 5 bases short, with 15 bases between. Per the germline V gene, CDR1 is GTSNPN and CDR2 is SVGIG (reference sequence). The CDR3 is 15 amino acids. The CDR3 region is CAWSKTGQFNEKLFF. The CDR3 nucleotides read TGTGCCTGGAGTAAAACGGGACAATTCAATGAAAAACTGTTTTTT.

The V and J genes are TRBV19 and TRBJ1-1, with D uncertain. The CDR3 loop spans 15 amino acids. Germline assignment: CDR1 LNHDA and CDR2 SQIVND (reference sequence). Trimming shortened V by 7 bases and J by 5 bases, and 20 bases separated the two germline ends. The CDR3 is CASMYLVAGGTEAFF. CDR3 DNA sequence: TGTGCCAGTATGTATTTAGTTGCTGGTGGGACTGAAGCTTTCTTT.

This chain joins TRBV6-5 and TRBJ1-5; D unclear. The V end was cut by 0 bases, the J end by 7 bases, with 7 bases between. The germline gives CDR1 MNHEY, CDR2 SVGAGI. This CDR3 region has 13 residues. The chain's CDR3 is CASSYSLDQPQHF. CDR3 bases: TGTGCCAGCAGTTACTCCCTAGACCAGCCCCAGCATTTT.

The gene calls are TRBV19 and TRBJ1-1; unclear D gene. The V gene lost 6 bases and the J gene lost 4 bases, with 12 bases spanning the gap. The CDR3 covers 13 residues. Germline CDR1 and CDR2: LNHDA and SQIVND (reference sequence). CDR3 loop: CASSNFKGTEAFF. CDR3 bases: TGTGCCAGTAGCAACTTCAAGGGCACTGAAGCTTTCTTT.

J is TRBJ2-7 and V is TRBV6-5, with TRBD2 identical over 8 bases. Losses at the gene ends were 6 bases for V and 2 bases for J; bases not matched to a gene: 9. The CDR3 has 15 amino acids. Germline values: CDR1 MNHEY, CDR2 SVGAGI. CDR3 coding DNA: TGTGCCAGCAGCAGGGCGCCGGGAGGGGCCTACGAGCAGTACTTC. It is translated as CASSRAPGGAYEQYF.

The V and J genes are TRBV6-5 and TRBJ1-1, with no clear D. The germline V gene has CDR1 MNHEY and CDR2 SVGAGI. The CDR3 length is 15 residues. Deletions cut 0 bases from V and 3 bases from J, with 11 bases between. The CDR3 nucleotides read TGTGCCAGCAGTTACTCGAAAGTGTTGGACACTGAAGCTTTCTTT. This encodes CASSYSKVLDTEAFF.

In its sample, this clone was seen once. CDR3 in amino acids: CASSGQATVYEQYF. The DNA for the CDR3 is TGTGCCAGCTCTGGACAGGCTACGGTCTACGAGCAGTACTTC. This chain joins TRBV2 and TRBJ2-7; 7 nucleotides align to TRBD1. V shed 8 bases and J 3 bases; nucleotides not matched to a gene: 10. Looked up from germline, CDR1 is SNHLY and CDR2 is FYNNEI. CDR3 length: 14 amino acids.

This chain joins TRBV19 and TRBJ2-2; 8 bases agree with TRBD1. Germline assignment: CDR1 LNHDA and CDR2 SQIVND (reference sequence). V gave up 6 bases and J gave up 4 bases; unmatched junction bases: 4. CDR3 length equals 14 residues. CDR3: CASRRTGRTGELFF. In DNA, the CDR3 is TGTGCCAGTAGGAGGACAGGGCGCACCGGGGAGCTGTTTTTT.

The rearrangement joins TRBV4-1 to TRBJ2-7, with a tentative D call TRBD2 (6 bases). The V gene's germline CDR1 is MGHRA and CDR2 YSYEKL. The V end lost 0 bases, the J end lost 6 bases, and 9 bases lay between the germline ends. This CDR3 contains 13 residues. The CDR3 coding sequence is TGCGCCAGCAGCCAAGAGAGGGGAGGCGAGCAGTACTTC. Residues: CASSQERGGEQYF.

V is TRBV10-3 and J is TRBJ1-3, with D possibly being TRBD1 (5 bases). This CDR3 has 16 amino acids. The germline V gene encodes CDR1 ENHRY and CDR2 SYGVKD. The V end lost 6 bases, the J end lost 5 bases, and 20 bases lay between the germline ends. CDR3 DNA sequence: TGTGCCATCAGCCAATCAATGGACAATACGAGAAACACCATATATTTT. This sequence encodes CAISQSMDNTRNTIYF.

This chain connects TRBV28 to TRBJ2-5; D is perhaps TRBD2 (5 bases). Trimming took off 4 bases at V and 5 bases at J, with 8 bases between the two ends. The CDR3 is 12 amino acids. Germline V gene lookup returns CDR1 MDHEN and CDR2 SYDVKM. CDR3 amino acids: CASSSRGETQYF. For the CDR3, the DNA is TGTGCCAGCAGTTCCAGAGGGGAGACCCAGTACTTC.

This chain uses TRBV6-5 with TRBJ1-6, with a weak D call TRBD1 (5 bases). CDR1 and CDR2 from the germline V gene are MNHEY and SVGAGI. V was trimmed by 4 bases and J by 14 bases, leaving 18 bases between them. The CDR3 runs to 14 residues. The CDR3 sequence: CASSSGGGDETLHF. The CDR3 DNA follows: TGTGCCAGCAGTTCCGGGGGGGGAGACGAGACCCTCCACTTT.

In this sample, this clone turned up once. The chain carries TRBV6-4 and TRBJ1-4; TRBD1 aligns across 11 bases. The germline gives CDR1 MRHNA, CDR2 SNTAGT. This CDR3 is built from 16 residues. Unmatched junction bases numbered 7, after V lost 3 bases and J lost 7 bases. The CDR3 here is CASSEGQGVWGEKLFF. CDR3 nucleotides: TGTGCCAGCAGTGAGGGACAGGGGGTTTGGGGTGAAAAACTGTTTTTT.